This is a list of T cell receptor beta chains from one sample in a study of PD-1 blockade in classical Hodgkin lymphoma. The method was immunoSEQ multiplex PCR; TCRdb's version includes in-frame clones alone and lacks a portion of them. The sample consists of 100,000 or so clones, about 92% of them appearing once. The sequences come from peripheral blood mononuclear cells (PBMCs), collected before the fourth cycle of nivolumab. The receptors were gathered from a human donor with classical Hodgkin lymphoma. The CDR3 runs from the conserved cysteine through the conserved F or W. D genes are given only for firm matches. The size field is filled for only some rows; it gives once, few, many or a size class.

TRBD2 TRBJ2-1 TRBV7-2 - TGTGCCACCTTTAGCGGGAGCGTGTGGGGTGAGCAGTTCTTC CATFSGSVWGEQFF
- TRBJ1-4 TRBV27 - TGTGCCAGCAGTTCCTGGACAGCGAGCACTAATGAAAAACTGTTTTTT CASSSWTASTNEKLFF
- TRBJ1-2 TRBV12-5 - TGTGCTAGTGGGTATCCTGCAGGGAGGGGTACTAGGGGCTACACCTTC CASGYPAGRGTRGYTF
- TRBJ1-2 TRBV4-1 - TGCGCCAGCAGCCGGACGGTGGGGACATATGGCTACACCTTC CASSRTVGTYGYTF
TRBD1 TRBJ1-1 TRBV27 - TGTGCCAGCAGTTTATCGATCAGGGGGCTCGGGGTTGAAGCTTTCTTT CASSLSIRGLGVEAFF
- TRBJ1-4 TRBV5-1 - TGCGCCAGCAGCTCAACGGGGGGCCTTAATGAAAAACTGTTTTTT CASSSTGGLNEKLFF
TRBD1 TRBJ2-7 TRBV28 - TGTGCCAGCGGACAGGGGGCAAACGAGCAGTACTTC CASGQGANEQYF
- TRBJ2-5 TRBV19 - TGTGCCAGTAGGTCGAGGAGTGCGAACCAAGAGACCCAGTACTTC CASRSRSANQETQYF
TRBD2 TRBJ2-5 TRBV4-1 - TGCGCCAGCAGCCAAGCGAGGGGCGGGAGCCAAGAGACCCAGTACTTC CASSQARGGSQETQYF
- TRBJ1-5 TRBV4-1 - TGCGCCAGCAGCCAAGGCGGGGTCTTGAGAGATCAGCCCCAGCATTTT CASSQGGVLRDQPQHF
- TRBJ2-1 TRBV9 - TGTGCCAGCAGTCCCCGGGATCGGACATTCAATGAGCAGTTCTTC CASSPRDRTFNEQFF
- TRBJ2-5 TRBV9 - TGTGCCAGCAGCGCCGACGGACCCGGGGTGGGGGAGACCCAGTACTTC CASSADGPGVGETQYF
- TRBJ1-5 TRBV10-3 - TGTGCCCAAACGGAGCCCCAGCATTTT CAQTEPQHF
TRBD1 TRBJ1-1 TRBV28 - TGTGCCAGCAGTCCGGACAGGGTCTGGTGGACTGAAGCTTTCTTT CASSPDRVWWTEAFF
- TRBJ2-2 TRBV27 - TGTGCCAGCAGTCCCTACTACGCCACCGGGGAGCTGTTTTTT CASSPYYATGELFF
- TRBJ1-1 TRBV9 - TGTGCCAGCAGCGTAGGGGCAGCCATGAACACTGAAGCTTTCTTT CASSVGAAMNTEAFF
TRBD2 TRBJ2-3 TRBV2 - TGTGCCAGCCTCGGGAGGCGGGATACGCAGTATTTT CASLGRRDTQYF
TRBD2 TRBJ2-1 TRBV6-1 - TGTGCCAGCGGGAGCGGGATTCTGGGTGAGCAGTTCTTC CASGSGILGEQFF
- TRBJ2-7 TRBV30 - TGTGCCTGGAGTGGGACCTACGAGCAGTACTTC CAWSGTYEQYF
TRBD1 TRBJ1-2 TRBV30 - TGTGCCTGGAGTGTCGGTGGACAGGTCTATGGCTACACCTTC CAWSVGGQVYGYTF
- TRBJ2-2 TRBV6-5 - TGTGCCAGCAGTTACGGCAGGGGGGGCACCGGGGAGCTGTTTTTT CASSYGRGGTGELFF
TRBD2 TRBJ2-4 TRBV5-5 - TGTGCCAGCAGCTTGGAGCGGGGTTTAGCCAAAAACATTCAGTACTTC CASSLERGLAKNIQYF
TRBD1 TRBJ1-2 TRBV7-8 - TGTGCCAGCACCCTGGGACAGGGGGGCTCGGGCTACACCTTC CASTLGQGGSGYTF
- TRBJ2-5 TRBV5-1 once TGCGCCAGCAGCTTGAATACAGGGAGCCAAGAGACCCAGTACTTC CASSLNTGSQETQYF
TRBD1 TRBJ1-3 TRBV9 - TGTGCCAGCAGCGGGGACAGGGAGGTCGGCAACACCATATATTTT CASSGDREVGNTIYF
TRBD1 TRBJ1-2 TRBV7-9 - TGTGCCAGCAGCTTAGGACAGGGCGACTATGGCTACACCTTC CASSLGQGDYGYTF
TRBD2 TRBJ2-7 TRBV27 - TGTGCCAGCAGTTTATTGGCCCTGGGAGGGTACGAGCAGTACTTC CASSLLALGGYEQYF
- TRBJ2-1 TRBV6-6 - TGTGCCAGCAGTGAGGGGGTTAATGAGCAGTTCTTC CASSEGVNEQFF
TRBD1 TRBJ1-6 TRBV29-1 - TGCAGCGTTCACGACAGGGAGGGTAATTCACCCCTCCACTTT CSVHDREGNSPLHF
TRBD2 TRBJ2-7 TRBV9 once TGTGCCAGCAGCGTAGGAGCGGGGGACTACGAGCAGTACTTC CASSVGAGDYEQYF
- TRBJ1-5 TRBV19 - TGTGCCAGTAGTATAGACCCAGGAGGGGTAAGTACGCCCCAGCATTTT CASSIDPGGVSTPQHF
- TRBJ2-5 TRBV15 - TGTGCCACCAGCAGACGCCGGGACCAGGGGCACGAGACCCAGTACTTC CATSRRRDQGHETQYF
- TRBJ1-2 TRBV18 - TGTGCCAGCTCACCGGGGGCGGGGCTCTATGGCTACACCTTC CASSPGAGLYGYTF
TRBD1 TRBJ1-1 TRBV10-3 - TGTGCCATCAGCCAACAGGGGGGGGACACTGAAGCTTTCTTT CAISQQGGDTEAFF
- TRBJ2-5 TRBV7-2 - TGTGCCAGCAGCGCGCCAGGGGAGACCCAGTACTTC CASSAPGETQYF
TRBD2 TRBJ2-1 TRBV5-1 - TGCGCCAGCAGCTTGTCAGCGGGAGATAGGAAGTTCTTC CASSLSAGDRKFF
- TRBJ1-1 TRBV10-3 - TGTGCCATCAGTGAGAGCTACAGCAACCTTGGGGCTTTCTTT CAISESYSNLGAFF
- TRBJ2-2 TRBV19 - TGTGCCAGTAGAGAGACAGGACGGAACACCGGGGAGCTGTTTTTT CASRETGRNTGELFF
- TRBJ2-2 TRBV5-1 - TGCGCCAGCAGCCCAAGTGGGGTAGGGAACACCGGGGAGCTGTTTTTT CASSPSGVGNTGELFF
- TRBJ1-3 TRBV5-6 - TGTGCCAGCAGCTTGGGCCCCCACAGGACCAACACCATATATTTT CASSLGPHRTNTIYF
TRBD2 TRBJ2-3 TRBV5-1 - TGCGCCAGCAGCCGAGGGACTAGCGGGAGGGCGGGCACAGATACGCAGTATTTT CASSRGTSGRAGTDTQYF
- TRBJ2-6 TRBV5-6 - TGTGCCAGCAGCCTCCCTTTGGGGGGGGCCAACGTCCTGACTTTC CASSLPLGGANVLTF
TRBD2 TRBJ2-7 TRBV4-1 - TGCGCCAACTCGCTAGCGGGACCGAGCTCCTACGAGCAGTACTTC CANSLAGPSSYEQYF
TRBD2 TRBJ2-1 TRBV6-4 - TGTGCCAACATAGCGGGAGGGTACAATGAGCAGTTCTTC CANIAGGYNEQFF
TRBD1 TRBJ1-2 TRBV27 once TGTGCCAGCAGTTTGGCGGACAGGGACGACTACACCTTC CASSLADRDDYTF
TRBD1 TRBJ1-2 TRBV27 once TGTGCCAGTCGCCCCGGGACAGGGATTGGCTACACCTTC CASRPGTGIGYTF
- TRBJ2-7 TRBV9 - TGTGCCAGCAGCGTAGGGGGATGGGGGGCCTACGAGCAGTACTTC CASSVGGWGAYEQYF
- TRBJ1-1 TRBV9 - TGTGCCAGCAGCGTAGCTGGACCGAACACTGAAGCTTTCTTT CASSVAGPNTEAFF
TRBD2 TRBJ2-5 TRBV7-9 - TGTGCCAGCAGCATACTAGCGGGTACACAAGAGACCCAGTACTTC CASSILAGTQETQYF
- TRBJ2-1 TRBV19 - TGTGCCAGTAGTGTTGGTGGGGGCTCCTACAATGAGCAGTTCTTC CASSVGGGSYNEQFF
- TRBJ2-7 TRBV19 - TGTGCCAGTAGTCGACGGACGAGCTCCTACGAGCAGTACTTC CASSRRTSSYEQYF
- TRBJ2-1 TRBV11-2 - TGTGCCAGCAGCTTACTAGCCCAGAACAATGAGCAGTTCTTC CASSLLAQNNEQFF
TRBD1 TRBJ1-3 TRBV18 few TGTGCCAGCTCACCACTCGGACAGGGGGCATCTGGAAACACCATATATTTT CASSPLGQGASGNTIYF
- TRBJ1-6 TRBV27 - TGTGCCAGCAGTTTTAGTTTTACCGGGGGATATGCTCTCCACTTT CASSFSFTGGYALHF
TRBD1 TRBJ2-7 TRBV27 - TGTGCCAGCAGTTTATCGTACAGGGGGAATAGATACGAGCAGTACTTC CASSLSYRGNRYEQYF
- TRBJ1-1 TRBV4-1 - TGCGCCAGCAGCCAAGATTTGTCGGCGAACACTGAAGCTTTCTTT CASSQDLSANTEAFF
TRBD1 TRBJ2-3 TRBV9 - TGTGCCAGCAGCGTAGGGGGGACAGGGAGAGGGACAGATACGCAGTATTTT CASSVGGTGRGTDTQYF
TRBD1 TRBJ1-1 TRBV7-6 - TGTGCCAGCAGCTTAGCAGGGACAGGGGGCACTGAAGCTTTCTTT CASSLAGTGGTEAFF
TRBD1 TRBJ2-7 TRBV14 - TGTGCCAGCAGCCAAAAAAACAGGGGGCGGTACGAGCAGTACTTC CASSQKNRGRYEQYF
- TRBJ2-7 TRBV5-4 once TGTGCCAGCCAGGAGGGGAGCCCGGGACAGTCTTCGTACGAGCAGTACTTC CASQEGSPGQSSYEQYF